A selection of T cell receptor beta chains follows, all from one sample in a study of human T cells and chemical hapten exposure. TCRdb fed the RACE reads into MiXCR, producing one record per CDR3 protein. The table shows approximately 260,000 distinct CDR3 sequences, with roughly 8.9% occurring only once. The input for sequencing was whole blood, taken in connection with sensitization to the hapten diphenylcyclopropenone (DPC). These receptors all stem from a woman between 35 and 50 years old with alopecia areata. Some clones in this sample may be carry-over from other donors' samples. Both conserved end residues are part of each CDR3. D genes are given only for firm matches. Some rows mark clone size as missing; the rest say once, few, many or name a class of expanded clone.

D,V,J,size,DNA,CDR3
-,TRBV18,TRBJ2-2,many,TGTGCCAGCTCACCAAGGTCTAGCGCCAGCACCGGGGAGCTGTTTTTT,CASSPRSSASTGELFF
-,TRBV18,TRBJ2-5,few,TGTGCCAGCTCACCACCCGACCTGCAAGAGACCCAGTACTTC,CASSPPDLQETQYF
-,TRBV9,TRBJ1-2,-,TGTGCCAGCAGCGTAGATTTGACAGCTCCCGGTGGCTACACCTTC,CASSVDLTAPGGYTF
-,TRBV5-5,TRBJ1-2,-,TGTGCCAGCAGCTTGGGTAGTACAGGACACTATGGCTACACCTTC,CASSLGSTGHYGYTF
-,TRBV7-3,TRBJ2-2,-,TGTGCCAGCAGCTTAAATGCAGGGCTCAACACCGGGGAGCTGTTTTTT,CASSLNAGLNTGELFF
-,TRBV4-3,TRBJ2-7,-,TGCGCCAGCAGCCAAGAAGGATCGAGTCCCGCCTACGAGCAGTACTTC,CASSQEGSSPAYEQYF
-,TRBV7-6,TRBJ2-2,-,TGTGCCAGCAATGCCGGGCCCAACACCGGGGAGCTGTTTTTT,CASNAGPNTGELFF
-,TRBV2,TRBJ1-5,few,TGTGCCAGCAGCTCTACGCCGAAAGGGCAACAGCCCCAGCATTTT,CASSSTPKGQQPQHF
-,TRBV7-2,TRBJ2-7,-,TGTGCCAGCAGCTCCGCAGGGGTCGGGTACGAGCAGTACTTC,CASSSAGVGYEQYF
TRBD2,TRBV20-1,TRBJ2-1,once,TGCAGTGCCATAACTCTAGCGGGAAATCCCAATGAGCAGTTCTTC,CSAITLAGNPNEQFF
-,TRBV19,TRBJ2-4,-,TGTGCCAGTAGTGACGGCAGTCGGGCCAAAAACATTCAGTACTTC,CASSDGSRAKNIQYF
TRBD1,TRBV12-3/TRBV12-4,TRBJ1-2,few,TGTGCCAGCAGCAACCAAGGACAGGGGCTAAGGGGCTACACCTTC,CASSNQGQGLRGYTF
-,TRBV7-9,TRBJ1-5,few,TGTGCCAGCAGCTTATCAGGCGGGGATCAGCCCCAGCATTTT,CASSLSGGDQPQHF
-,TRBV7-2,TRBJ2-4,few,TGTGCCAGCAGATATGACAAAAACATTCAGTACTTC,CASRYDKNIQYF
TRBD2,TRBV5-1,TRBJ2-7,-,TGCGCCAGCAGCACGACTAGCGGCAACTACGAGCAGTACTTC,CASSTTSGNYEQYF
-,TRBV7-3,TRBJ2-7,-,TGTGCCAGCAGCACCGACAGGTCCTACGAGCAGTACTTC,CASSTDRSYEQYF
-,TRBV18,TRBJ1-5,-,TGTGCCAGCTCAAATCAGGGTAGCAATCAGCCCCAGCATTTT,CASSNQGSNQPQHF
TRBD2,TRBV10-3,TRBJ2-5,-,TGTGCCATCAGATGGACTAGCGGGGACAGTAAGACCCAGTACTTC,CAIRWTSGDSKTQYF
TRBD1,TRBV5-8,TRBJ1-4,-,TGTGCCAGCAGCGGGGGACAGGGGTTGAATGAAAAACTGTTTTTT,CASSGGQGLNEKLFF
-,TRBV11-2,TRBJ2-2,few,TGTGCCAGCAGCTTAGGGGGCAGGGCCGGCGGGGAGCTGTTTTTT,CASSLGGRAGGELFF
-,TRBV2,TRBJ2-2,few,TGTGCCAGCAGTGGGCTAAGTTGGAACACCGGGGAGCTGTTTTTT,CASSGLSWNTGELFF
TRBD1,TRBV4-3,TRBJ2-1,-,TGCGCCAGCAGCCAAGAAGGGGGACAGTACAATGAGCAGTTCTTC,CASSQEGGQYNEQFF
-,TRBV5-1,TRBJ1-5,-,TGCGCCAGCAGCTTGTCGGGGGTAGGGAATCAGCCCCAGCATTTT,CASSLSGVGNQPQHF
-,TRBV6-1,TRBJ1-4,-,TGTGCCAGCAGTGAATTTAGCGCAACTAATGAAAAACTGTTTTTT,CASSEFSATNEKLFF
TRBD2,TRBV6-1,TRBJ2-3,few,TGTGCCAGCAGACTCGGGACTAGAAACACAGATACGCAGTATTTT,CASRLGTRNTDTQYF
TRBD2,TRBV7-2,TRBJ2-3,-,TGTGCCAGCAGCCCCGGCGGGGCTAGCGGGAGGAAGACGCAGTATTTT,CASSPGGASGRKTQYF
-,TRBV6-1,TRBJ2-1,-,TGTGCCAGCAGTTCCCTAAGTGGGGGTTTGAGGGAGCAGTTCTTC,CASSSLSGGLREQFF
-,TRBV12-3/TRBV12-4,TRBJ2-3,-,TGTGCCAGCAGAGGCCTTACTGATACGCAGTATTTT,CASRGLTDTQYF
-,TRBV27,TRBJ1-1,few,TGTGCCAGCAGTAATGCTCTGAACACTGAAGCTTTCTTT,CASSNALNTEAFF
TRBD1,TRBV18,TRBJ2-7,-,TGTGCCAGCTCAGCGGACAGGGATACCTCCTACGAGCAGTACTTC,CASSADRDTSYEQYF
-,TRBV4-2,TRBJ2-2,-,TGTGCCAGCAGCCAAGAATCCGGGGAGCTGTTTTTT,CASSQESGELFF
-,TRBV28,TRBJ2-7,many,TGTGCCAGCAGTTTATGGAGCGCGCCCCAAACCAACCACGAGCAGTACTTC,CASSLWSAPQTNHEQYF
-,TRBV24-1,TRBJ2-2,-,TGTGCCACCAGGGCAGACATTAGCACCGGGGAGCTGTTTTTT,CATRADISTGELFF
TRBD2,TRBV20-1,TRBJ2-3,few,TGCAGTTTTAGCGGGAACCGAGGAGATACGCAGTATTTT,CSFSGNRGDTQYF
-,TRBV29-1,TRBJ2-3,many,TGCAGCGTTGAAGGATCTGGAGATACGCAGTATTTT,CSVEGSGDTQYF
-,TRBV29-1,TRBJ2-5,few,TGCAGCGCCGGAAGATCCGGGGGAGAGACCCAGTACTTC,CSAGRSGGETQYF
TRBD1,TRBV24-1,TRBJ2-1,-,TGTGCCACCAGTGACCGAGGACAGGGGGTCGGGAATGAGCAGTTCTTC,CATSDRGQGVGNEQFF
-,TRBV29-1,TRBJ1-1,many,TGCAGCGTTGTTAACCAAGCCCGGAACACTGAAGCTTTCTTT,CSVVNQARNTEAFF
TRBD1,TRBV6-2/TRBV6-3,TRBJ1-4,-,TGTGCCAGCAATCCGGGACAGGGGAGAGAAAAACTGTTTTTT,CASNPGQGREKLFF
-,TRBV12-3/TRBV12-4,TRBJ2-7,few,TGTGCCAGCAGCAGGGACGTCTACGAGCAGTACTTC,CASSRDVYEQYF